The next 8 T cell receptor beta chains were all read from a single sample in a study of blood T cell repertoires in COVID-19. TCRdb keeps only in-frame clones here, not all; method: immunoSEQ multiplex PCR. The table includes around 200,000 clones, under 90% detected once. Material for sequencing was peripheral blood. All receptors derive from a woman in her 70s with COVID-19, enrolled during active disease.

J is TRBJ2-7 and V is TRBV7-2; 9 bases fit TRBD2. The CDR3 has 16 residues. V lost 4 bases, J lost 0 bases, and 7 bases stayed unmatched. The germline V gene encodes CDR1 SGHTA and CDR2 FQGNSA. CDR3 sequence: CASSSSSGSSSYEQYF. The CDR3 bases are TGTGCCAGCAGCTCCAGTAGCGGGAGCAGCTCCTACGAGCAGTACTTC.

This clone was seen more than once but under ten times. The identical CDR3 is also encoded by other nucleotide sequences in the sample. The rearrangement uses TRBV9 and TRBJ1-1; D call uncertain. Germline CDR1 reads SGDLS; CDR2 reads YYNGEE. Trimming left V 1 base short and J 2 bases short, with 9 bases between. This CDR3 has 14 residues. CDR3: CASSVQALNTEAFF. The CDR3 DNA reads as TGTGCCAGCAGCGTACAGGCTCTTAACACTGAAGCTTTCTTT.

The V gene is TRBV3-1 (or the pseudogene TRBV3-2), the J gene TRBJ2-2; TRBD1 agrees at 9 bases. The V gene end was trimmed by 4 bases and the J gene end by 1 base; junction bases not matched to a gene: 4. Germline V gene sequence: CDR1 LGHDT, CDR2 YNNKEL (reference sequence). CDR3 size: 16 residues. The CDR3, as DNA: TGTGCCAGCAGCCGCCGGGACAGGGAGAACACCGGGGAGCTGTTTTTT. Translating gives CASSRRDRENTGELFF.

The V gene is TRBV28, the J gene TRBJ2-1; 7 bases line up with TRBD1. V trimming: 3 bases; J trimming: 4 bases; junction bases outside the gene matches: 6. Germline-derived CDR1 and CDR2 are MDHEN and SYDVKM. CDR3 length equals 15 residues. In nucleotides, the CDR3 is TGTGCCAGCAGTTTTCCCGGGACAGTTTACAATGAGCAGTTCTTC. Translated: CASSFPGTVYNEQFF.

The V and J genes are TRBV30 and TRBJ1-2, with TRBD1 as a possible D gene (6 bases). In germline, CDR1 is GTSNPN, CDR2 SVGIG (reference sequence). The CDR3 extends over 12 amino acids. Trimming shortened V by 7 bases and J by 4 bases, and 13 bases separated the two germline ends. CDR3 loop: CASFKDSYGYTF. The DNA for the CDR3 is TGTGCCTCGTTTAAGGACAGCTATGGCTACACCTTC. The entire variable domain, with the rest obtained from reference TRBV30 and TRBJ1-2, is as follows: SQTIHQWPATLVQPVGSPLSLECTVEGTSNPNLYWYRQAAGRGLQLLFYSVGIGQISSEVPQNLSASRPQDRQFILSSKKLLLSDSGFYLCASFKDSYGYTFGSGTRLTVV.

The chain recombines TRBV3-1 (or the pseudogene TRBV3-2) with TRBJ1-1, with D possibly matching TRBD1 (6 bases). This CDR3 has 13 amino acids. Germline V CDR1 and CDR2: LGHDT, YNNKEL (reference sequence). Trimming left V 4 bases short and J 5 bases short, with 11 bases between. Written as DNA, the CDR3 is TGTGCCAGCAGCCCCAACAGGGAAACTGAAGCTTTCTTT. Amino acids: CASSPNRETEAFF.

CDR3 sequence (DNA): TGTGCCAGCAGTTCCCCCTCACTAGCGGGAGGCACAGATACGCAGTATTTT. This sequence encodes CASSSPSLAGGTDTQYF. The chain recombines TRBV27 with TRBJ2-3; 11 nucleotides match TRBD2. The CDR3 totals 17 residues. Germline V CDR1 and CDR2: MNHEY, SMNVEV (reference sequence). V trimming: 4 bases; J trimming: 1 base; junction bases outside the gene matches: 7.

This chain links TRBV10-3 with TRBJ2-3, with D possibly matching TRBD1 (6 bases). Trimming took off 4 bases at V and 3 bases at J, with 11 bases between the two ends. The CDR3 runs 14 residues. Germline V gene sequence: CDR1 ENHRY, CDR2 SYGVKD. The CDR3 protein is CAISGQGRTDTQYF. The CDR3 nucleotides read TGTGCCATCAGTGGGCAGGGGAGAACAGATACGCAGTATTTT.